Sequencing of this TCR beta chain was carried out in a study of OX40 agonist ivuxolimab in advanced cancers. Turning to the study itself: Participants averaged approximately 65 years of age (range roughly 23 to 90) and were about 85% male.

This clone was picked up a small number of times. In germline, CDR1 is ENHRY, CDR2 SYGVKD. CDR3 length: 16 residues. The V segment lost 5 bases and the J segment 4 bases; nucleotides outside the gene matches: 9. The assay was immunoSEQ multiplex PCR, and TCRdb's table has in-frame clones only and misses some. The top ten hold 1.5% to 2% of the sample, which has tens of thousands of clones, approximately 79% seen once. The starting material was CD4+ or CD8+ T cells sorted from blood, obtained in a trial of the OX40 agonist ivuxolimab. The chain employs TRBV10-3 and TRBJ2-2; 8 bases map to TRBD2. The origin of this receptor is an adult with an advanced solid tumor such as melanoma, head and neck, liver or kidney cancer. CDR3 nucleotides: TGTGCCATCAGTCAGACGGACGGGAGGGCCACCGGGGAGCTGTTTTTT. Its translation is CAISQTDGRATGELFF.